The 17 T cell receptor beta chains below come from one sample, sequenced in a study of Graves' ophthalmopathy and Graves' hyperthyroidism (dated by TCRdb to between 2018 and 2020). The instrument was an Illumina HiSeq 2000. TCR beta CDR3 regions were amplified from RNA transcripts for repertoire sequencing. The first round of RT-PCR was done with HTBI primers and the Qiagen OneStep RT-PCR kit, and was followed by a second round of multiplex PCR, then size selection and purification. Through fastp at Q25 and MiXCR, TCRdb rebuilt clones from the public reads, retaining in-frame beta chains. Each entry is one CDR3 protein sequence, shown with its most common DNA and genes. The sample profile shows about 160,000 distinct CDR3 sequences; approximately 40% of them were found once. The leading ten clones occupy 8% to 9.5% of the sample. Source material: peripheral blood. These TCRs come from a young man with Graves' ophthalmopathy. Donor details come from another sample of the same person, matched by shared clones.

The chain links TRBV6-5 to TRBJ2-7; TRBD1 agrees at 8 bases. Germline V gene lookup returns CDR1 MNHEY and CDR2 SVGAGI. This CDR3 has 15 residues. The trim removed 2 bases at V and 2 bases at J, leaving 5 bases unmatched. CDR3 amino acids: CASSYADRGPYEQYF. The CDR3 DNA follows: TGTGCCAGCAGTTACGCCGACAGGGGACCCTACGAGCAGTACTTC.

This clonotype is labeled medium-sized (0.01 to 0.1%). The rearrangement joins TRBV6-2 or TRBV6-3 to TRBJ2-2, with 7 positions matching TRBD1. The CDR3 has 15 amino acids. Germline V gene sequence: CDR1 MNHEY, CDR2 SVGEGT. The junction had 6 bases not matched to a gene; V was cut back by 4 bases and J by 4 bases. This chain's CDR3 is CASSWVGGSTGELFF. CDR3 nucleotides: TGTGCCAGCAGTTGGGTAGGGGGCAGCACCGGGGAGCTGTTTTTT.

This clonotype came up many times. The rearrangement uses TRBV27 and TRBJ2-5; 7 nucleotides align to TRBD1. This CDR3 has 15 amino acids. Germline V gene data show CDR1 as MNHEY and CDR2 as SMNVEV (reference sequence). The V segment lost 4 bases and the J segment 5 bases; nucleotides outside the gene matches: 10. CDR3 protein: CASSSRTGPMETQYF. In nucleotides, the CDR3 is TGTGCCAGCAGTTCTCGGACAGGTCCGATGGAGACCCAGTACTTC.

This chain uses TRBV6-1 with TRBJ1-1; D remains unclear. This CDR3 is built from 13 residues. Germline CDR1 reads MNHNS; CDR2 reads SASEGT. Trimming pared 8 bases from V and 4 bases from J, leaving 14 bases between. This CDR3 is CASHPGIGTEAFF. The CDR3 bases are TGTGCCAGCCACCCTGGGATAGGCACTGAAGCTTTCTTT.

This chain joins TRBV6-1 and TRBJ2-1; no clear D gene. The germline gives CDR1 MNHNS, CDR2 SASEGT. This CDR3 has 11 residues. Trimming stripped 4 bases from V and 8 bases from J, with 6 bases between. The DNA for the CDR3 is TGTGCCAGCAGTGGAGTCCATGAGCAGTTCTTC. The encoded protein is CASSGVHEQFF.

This chain links TRBV6-4 with TRBJ1-1; TRBD1 agrees at 7 bases. Per germline, CDR1 MRHNA and CDR2 SNTAGT. The CDR3 has 14 amino acids. After removal of 6 bases from V and 1 base from J, the junction contained 5 bases not matched to a gene. CDR3 bases: TGTGCCAGCAGCACCGGACAGGCGAACACTGAAGCTTTCTTT. It specifies CASSTGQANTEAFF.

This clonotype appeared a few times. The rearrangement uses TRBV12-3 or TRBV12-4 and TRBJ2-7, with D unresolved. The CDR3 length is 11 residues. V lost 3 bases, J lost 8 bases, and 8 bases lay in between. The CDR3 nucleotides read TGTGCCAGCAGTTTTGTCGAGCAGCAGTACTTC. Translating it yields CASSFVEQQYF.

The chain carries TRBV2 and TRBJ2-7; 8 positions match TRBD2. V gave up 5 bases and J gave up 2 bases; unmatched junction bases: 11. Per the germline V gene, CDR1 is SNHLY and CDR2 is FYNNEI. This CDR3 is built from 16 residues. CDR3 sequence: CASSRTTLRGAYEQYF. CDR3 sequence (DNA): TGTGCCAGCAGTCGAACGACGTTGCGGGGGGCCTACGAGCAGTACTTC. The complete variable domain, with remaining parts taken from reference TRBV2 and TRBJ2-7, reads EPEVTQTPSHQVTQMGQEVILRCVPISNHLYFYWYRQILGQKVEFLVSFYNNEISEKSEIFDDQFSVERPDGSNFTLKIRSTKLEDSAMYFCASSRTTLRGAYEQYFGPGTRLTVT.

This clonotype was counted at least ten times. The chain employs TRBV6-2 or TRBV6-3 and TRBJ1-2; the match to TRBD1 covers 8 bases. CDR1 MNHEY and CDR2 SVGEGT come from the germline V gene. This CDR3 comprises 15 residues. V lost 0 bases, J lost 5 bases, and 5 bases stayed unmatched. The CDR3 here is CASSYSWQGAYGYTF. CDR3 nucleotides: TGTGCCAGCAGTTACTCTTGGCAGGGGGCATATGGCTACACCTTC.

The table lists this clonotype with many counts. The gene calls are TRBV30 and TRBJ1-2; possible D gene TRBD1, 5 bases. Germline V gene sequence: CDR1 GTSNPN, CDR2 SVGIG (reference sequence). The ends were cut back, 2 bases at V and 3 bases at J, with 13 bases in the middle. This CDR3 comprises 14 residues. As DNA, the CDR3 is TGTGCCTGGAGTAAAGGGGACCGGGACTATGGCTACACCTTC. It yields the protein CAWSKGDRDYGYTF.

This clonotype was detected many times. The chain couples TRBV11-2 to TRBJ2-7; 8 positions match TRBD1. CDR3 size: 14 residues. With 6 bases clipped from V and 2 bases from J, the junction kept 6 bases outside the gene matches. Germline CDR1 reads SGHAT; CDR2 reads FQNNGV. The CDR3 coding sequence is TGTGCCAGCAGTTGGACAGGGATCACCTACGAGCAGTACTTC. Residues: CASSWTGITYEQYF. Complete variable domain (other parts from reference TRBV11-2 and TRBJ2-7): EAGVAQSPRYKIIEKRQSVAFWCNPISGHATLYWYQQILGQGPKLLIQFQNNGVVDDSQLPKDRFSAERLKGVDSTLKIQPAKLEDSAVYLCASSWTGITYEQYFGPGTRLTVT.

The rearrangement uses TRBV12-3 or TRBV12-4 and TRBJ1-2; D is undetermined. Trimming removed 5 bases at V and 3 bases at J, with 10 bases between. This CDR3 has 13 residues. The CDR3 loop is CASSPLRDYGYTF. In DNA form, the CDR3 reads TGTGCCAGCAGTCCCTTGAGGGACTATGGCTACACCTTC.

The rearrangement links TRBV28 to TRBJ1-5; TRBD1 is a possible D gene (5 bases). Germline CDR1 is MDHEN and CDR2 is SYDVKM. The V end lost 5 bases, the J end lost 4 bases, and 9 bases lay between the germline ends. CDR3 size: 13 residues. The CDR3 loop is CASSGAGNQPQHF. The CDR3 DNA reads TGTGCCAGCAGTGGGGCAGGTAATCAGCCCCAGCATTTT.

The chain is built from TRBV15 and TRBJ2-5; D not resolved. Germline assignment: CDR1 LNHNV and CDR2 YYDKDF (reference sequence). Trimming removed 2 bases from V and 5 bases from J, with 9 bases in between. The CDR3 is made up of 13 amino acids. CDR3 in amino acids: CATSRWDVETQYF. The CDR3 DNA reads as TGTGCCACCAGCAGATGGGATGTGGAGACCCAGTACTTC.

In this sample, this clonotype turned up many times. The chain employs TRBV12-3 or TRBV12-4 and TRBJ2-5; TRBD1 agrees at 7 bases. V shed 8 bases, J shed 1 base, and the junction held 4 bases outside the gene matches. The CDR3 is made up of 13 amino acids. Here the CDR3 reads CASAQGSQETQYF. The DNA of the CDR3 is TGTGCCAGCGCACAGGGGTCCCAAGAGACCCAGTACTTC.

This clonotype was seen repeatedly, ten times or more. The V and J genes are TRBV2 and TRBJ2-2; TRBD2 matches 11 bases. This CDR3 contains 17 residues. Germline trimming cut 7 bases from V and 0 bases from J; bases unmatched to any gene: 7. From germline, CDR1 is SNHLY and CDR2 FYNNEI. CDR3 nucleotides: TGTGCCAGCAAAGGTCTAGCGGGAGGCACGAACACCGGGGAGCTGTTTTTT. This codes for CASKGLAGGTNTGELFF.

This clonotype was seen repeatedly, ten times or more. The genes are TRBV30 and TRBJ1-2; D unresolved. Germline V lookup: CDR1 GTSNPN, CDR2 SVGIG (reference sequence). V shed 4 bases and J shed 2 bases, with 11 bases lying between them. The CDR3 spans 13 residues. The CDR3 nucleotides read TGTGCCTGGAAGGACCCTGCGAACTATGGCTACACCTTC. Translated: CAWKDPANYGYTF. The whole variable domain, filled in from reference TRBV30 and TRBJ1-2, reads SQTIHQWPATLVQPVGSPLSLECTVEGTSNPNLYWYRQAAGRGLQLLFYSVGIGQISSEVPQNLSASRPQDRQFILSSKKLLLSDSGFYLCAWKDPANYGYTFGSGTRLTVV.